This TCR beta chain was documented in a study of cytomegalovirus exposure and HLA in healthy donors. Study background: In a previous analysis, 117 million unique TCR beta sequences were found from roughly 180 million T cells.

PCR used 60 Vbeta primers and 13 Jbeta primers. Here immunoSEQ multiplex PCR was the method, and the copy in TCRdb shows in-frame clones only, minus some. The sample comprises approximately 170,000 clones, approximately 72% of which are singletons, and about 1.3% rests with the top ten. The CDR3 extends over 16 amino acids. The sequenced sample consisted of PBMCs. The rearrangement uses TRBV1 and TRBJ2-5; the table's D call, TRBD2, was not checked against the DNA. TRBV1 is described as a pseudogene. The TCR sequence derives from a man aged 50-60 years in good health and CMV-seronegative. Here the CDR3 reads CTSSQGSSGSQETQYF. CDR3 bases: TGCACCAGCAGCCAAGGGAGTAGCGGGAGCCAAGAGACCCAGTACTTC.